This TCR beta chain was retrieved from a study of blood T cell repertoires in COVID-19 (dated by TCRdb to the early 2020s). For the wider study: Collaborator samples came from the United States, Italy and Spain and covered acute and convalescent phases of COVID-19. The material from the prospective study consisted of cDNA or gDNA derived from T cells, B-cell-depleted T cells, or PBMCs. The dataset comprised deeply sampled blood TCRbeta repertoires from subjects exposed to, actively infected with, or recovered from COVID-19. The repertoires were released in a freely available public database meant as a resource for research on the immune response to SARS-CoV-2. Samples came from the ongoing ImmuneRACE study (first 160 participants) plus 1,254 subjects from 6 global collaborators. Nearly every sample came with metadata listing a de-identified subject ID, COVID-19 status, age in years and sex. Where HLA class I and class II types were available, the types were taken from metadata supplied by the sample provider, not from assay-based typing. General study outcomes and caveats: How much clinical and demographic metadata was included differed by source and by participant, and the metadata was provided uncurated.

TCRbeta CDR3 regions were amplified from genomic DNA using the immunoSEQ Assay, a bias-controlled multiplex PCR. Per the original workflow: Nucleated cell counts per sample were estimated from amplification of reference gene primers within the assay. To quantify the absolute abundance of each unique TCRbeta CDR3 rearrangement, sequence reads were collapsed and filtered. For each sample, productive Simpson clonality was calculated as the square root of Simpson's diversity index across productive rearrangements. The source is immuneACCESS, and TCRdb retained only in-frame sequences with V and J called. Part of the clones is not carried over; for the studies checked, unresolved V genes explain less than half of this, and the remainder is unexplained. D and trimming were read from the DNA, whereas the V and J calls and clone size are those reported in that table. The sample table holds approximately 230,000 clones, of which about nine tenths were seen once. 2% to 2.5% of the sample goes to the ten largest clones.

The germline V gene (reference sequence) supplies CDR1 LNHDA and CDR2 SQIVND. From the cysteine up to the phenylalanine, the CDR3 has a length of 14 residues. Only the CDR3 DNA stays, 42 bases, in frame from base 1. V and J are trimmed by 3 bases and 6 bases, and the gene matches miss 8 bases of the junction. As to this clone: The antigen it recognizes is unknown. Base qualities are missing; no much larger clone stands one base away.

Samples from volunteer blood donors who had recovered from COVID-19 were contributed by a second Seattle source. Each collaborating institution followed its own protocols to collect whole blood in K2EDTA tubes. For TCRbeta analysis, collaborators shipped samples as frozen whole blood, isolated PBMCs, or DNA extracted from either of those sample types. Sequenced input: peripheral blood. The chain uses TRBV19 and TRBJ2-7; the central 7 bases match TRBD2. The source of this sequence is a man aged 25-40 years who had recovered from COVID-19. This receptor carries the CDR3 CASSIRGVRGEQYF. The sequenced DNA is TGTGCCAGTAGTATTCGGGGGGTGAGAGGCGAGCAGTACTTC.